What follows are 28 T cell receptor beta chains derived from one specimen sequenced in a study of cytomegalovirus exposure and HLA in healthy donors. TCRdb's copy holds only in-frame clones and misses some; the assay was immunoSEQ multiplex PCR. The sample contains about 130,000 clones, approximately 91% of which appear only once. What was sequenced was PBMCs. The receptors derive from a woman younger than 35 in good health and CMV-seronegative.

The chain employs TRBV28 and TRBJ2-6; 10 bases are a match to TRBD1. Germline V gene sequence: CDR1 MDHEN, CDR2 SYDVKM. With V trimmed by 6 bases and J by 2 bases, 10 bases remained unmatched. This CDR3 spans 18 amino acids. The DNA of the CDR3 is TGTGCCAGCAGGCGAGACAGGGGGCTACCACCTGGGGCCAACGTCCTGACTTTC. It codes for CASRRDRGLPPGANVLTF.

This clone was seen once. This chain joins TRBV7-3 and TRBJ2-1; the match to TRBD2 covers 9 bases. The CDR3 consists of 17 residues. Germline V gives CDR1 SGHTA, CDR2 FQGTGA. Trimming cost V 1 base and J 6 bases; bases outside gene matches: 10. Written as DNA, the CDR3 is TGTGCCAGCAGCTTAATGGGGTTAGCGGGAGCCTCCAATGAGCAGTTCTTC. The encoded protein is CASSLMGLAGASNEQFF.

This chain uses TRBV5-1 with TRBJ2-7; TRBD1 agrees at 9 bases. Germline-derived CDR1 and CDR2 are SGHRS and YFSETQ. J was trimmed by 0 bases and V by 6 bases; bases with no gene match: 4. The CDR3 has 14 amino acids. CDR3 sequence (DNA): TGCGCCAGCACTTGGACAGGGGACTCCTACGAGCAGTACTTC. This codes for CASTWTGDSYEQYF.

This clone was counted once. The chain is built from TRBV7-9 and TRBJ2-1; possibly TRBD2 for D (6 bases). This CDR3 is built from 15 residues. Per the germline V gene, CDR1 is SEHNR and CDR2 is FQNEAQ (reference sequence). Trimming left V 1 base short and J 3 bases short, with 10 bases between. CDR3 in amino acids: CASSLEVAVYNEQFF. CDR3 bases: TGTGCCAGCAGCTTAGAGGTAGCGGTCTACAATGAGCAGTTCTTC.

The chain has TRBV2 and TRBJ2-3; D gene uncertain. V lost 11 bases to trimming and J lost 0 bases, with 24 bases between them. The CDR3 is 17 residues long. In germline, CDR1 is SNHLY, CDR2 FYNNEI. CDR3: CASSNELEIPSTDTQYF. The CDR3 DNA follows: TGTGCCTCCTCTAACGAGCTAGAGATCCCTAGCACAGATACGCAGTATTTT. The full variable domain, in which reference TRBV2 and TRBJ2-3 provide the parts outside the CDR3, is EPEVTQTPSHQVTQMGQEVILRCVPISNHLYFYWYRQILGQKVEFLVSFYNNEISEKSEIFDDQFSVERPDGSNFTLKIRSTKLEDSAMYFCASSNELEIPSTDTQYFGPGTRLTVL.

The chain carries TRBV15 and TRBJ2-1; D gene uncertain. This CDR3 is 12 amino acids long. V was clipped by 5 bases and J by 9 bases, with 11 bases between them. Germline CDR1 LNHNV, CDR2 YYDKDF (reference sequence). The CDR3, as DNA: TGTGCCACCAGCCTCCGACAAAGTGAGCAGTTCTTC. It specifies CATSLRQSEQFF.

This chain links TRBV27 with TRBJ1-4; 9 nucleotides match TRBD1. This CDR3 region has 16 residues. Trimming at V came to 5 bases and at J to 4 bases, leaving 8 bases not matched to a gene. Looked up from germline, CDR1 is MNHEY and CDR2 is SMNVEV (reference sequence). The CDR3 nucleotides are TGTGCCAGCAGTCCAATAGGACAGGGGAATAATGAAAAACTGTTTTTT. It specifies CASSPIGQGNNEKLFF.

The chain combines TRBV5-4 with TRBJ2-7; a possible D gene is TRBD1 (6 bases). From germline, CDR1 is SGHNT and CDR2 YYREEE (reference sequence). Trimming left V 2 bases short and J 7 bases short, with 16 bases between. The length of the CDR3 is 14 residues. CDR3 nucleotides: TGTGCCAGCAGCTTCGGCGGTCCCCAGGGGGAGCAGTACTTC. It yields the protein CASSFGGPQGEQYF. Looking up the rest from reference TRBV5-4 and TRBJ2-7 gives the full variable domain: ETGVTQSPTHLIKTRGQQVTLRCSSQSGHNTVSWYQQALGQGPQFIFQYYREEENGRGNFPPRFSGLQFPNYSSELNVNALELDDSALYLCASSFGGPQGEQYFGPGTRLTVT.

V is TRBV6-1 and J is TRBJ2-6; D may be TRBD2 (5 bases). The germline V and J ends were trimmed by 1 base and 4 bases, with 17 bases remaining between them. This CDR3 region has 18 residues. Germline assignment: CDR1 MNHNS and CDR2 SASEGT. The CDR3 nucleotides are TGTGCCAGCAGTGAAGTATCCGGGGTATCGGCGGGGGCCAACGTCCTGACTTTC. Translation gives CASSEVSGVSAGANVLTF.

The J gene is TRBJ2-5, the V gene TRBV6-1; D remains ambiguous. From germline, CDR1 is MNHNS and CDR2 SASEGT. Trimming removed 1 base at V and 4 bases at J, with 13 bases between. The CDR3 totals 15 residues. Written as DNA, the CDR3 is TGTGCCAGCAGTGAAGACGACCTAGATGGAGAGACCCAGTACTTC. This codes for CASSEDDLDGETQYF.

The chain recombines TRBV2 with TRBJ2-5; 10 bases map to TRBD2. CDR1 and CDR2 from the germline V gene are SNHLY and FYNNEI. This CDR3 region has 15 residues. The V and J ends lost 6 bases and 2 bases, in that order; junction bases with no gene match: 6. The CDR3, as DNA: TGTGCCAGCAGGATACTAGCGGGGAATCAAGAGACCCAGTACTTC. Its translation is CASRILAGNQETQYF. The full variable domain, its missing parts supplied by reference TRBV2 and TRBJ2-5, is EPEVTQTPSHQVTQMGQEVILRCVPISNHLYFYWYRQILGQKVEFLVSFYNNEISEKSEIFDDQFSVERPDGSNFTLKIRSTKLEDSAMYFCASRILAGNQETQYFGPGTRLLVL.

The count of this clone is one. This chain joins TRBV4-1 and TRBJ2-1; possible D gene TRBD2, 5 bases. Trimming took off 1 base at V and 4 bases at J, with 11 bases between the two ends. Germline V CDR1 and CDR2: MGHRA, YSYEKL. The CDR3 is 15 residues long. CDR3 in DNA: TGCGCCAGCAGCCAAGTACGAGCGGAGTACAATGAGCAGTTCTTC. It encodes CASSQVRAEYNEQFF.

Notes on this clone: Other nucleotide sequences in the sample specify the same CDR3. The chain joins TRBV7-9 to TRBJ1-1; unclear D gene. The CDR3 is 13 amino acids. CDR1 SEHNR and CDR2 FQNEAQ come from the germline V gene (reference sequence). With 1 base removed from V and 5 bases from J, the gap between germline ends came to 8 bases. CDR3 coding DNA: TGTGCCAGCAGCTTAGGTTCCGGGACTGAAGCTTTCTTT. This sequence encodes CASSLGSGTEAFF.

J is TRBJ1-2 and V is TRBV5-1, with 10 positions matching TRBD1. V was clipped by 4 bases and J by 3 bases; unmatched bases: 6. CDR3 size: 15 residues. The germline CDR1 and CDR2 sequences are SGHRS and YFSETQ. DNA of the CDR3: TGCGCCAGCAGCGCCCGGGACAGGGGTGACTATGGCTACACCTTC. Protein: CASSARDRGDYGYTF.

CDR3 coding DNA: TGCGCCAGCAGCTTGGAGGGGGCAGGCAATGAGCAGTTCTTC. It encodes CASSLEGAGNEQFF. The chain employs TRBV5-1 and TRBJ2-1, with 7 bases that match TRBD1. This CDR3 has 14 residues. The V segment lost 0 bases and the J segment 6 bases; nucleotides outside the gene matches: 3. CDR1 and CDR2 from the germline V gene are SGHRS and YFSETQ.

A few counts support this clone. The V and J genes are TRBV10-3 and TRBJ2-7, with no clear D. V was cut by 3 bases and J by 2 bases, with 14 bases left in between. CDR3 size: 15 residues. Germline CDR1 reads ENHRY; CDR2 reads SYGVKD. CDR3 amino acids: CAISEGAARTYEQYF. In DNA form, the CDR3 reads TGTGCCATCAGTGAAGGAGCAGCTAGAACCTACGAGCAGTACTTC.

V is TRBV28 and J is TRBJ1-1, with a possible D match to TRBD1 (5 bases). The germline V and J ends were trimmed by 6 bases and 4 bases, with 12 bases remaining between them. Germline V gives CDR1 MDHEN, CDR2 SYDVKM. The length of the CDR3 is 13 residues. In DNA, the CDR3 is TGTGCCAGCAGCCTGACAAGGGGCACTGAAGCTTTCTTT. This codes for CASSLTRGTEAFF. Full variable domain (outside the CDR3, taken from reference TRBV28 and TRBJ1-1): DVKVTQSSRYLVKRTGEKVFLECVQDMDHENMFWYRQDPGLGLRLIYFSYDVKMKEKGDIPEGYSVSREKKERFSLILESASTNQTSMYLCASSLTRGTEAFFGQGTRLTVV.

This chain joins TRBV19 and TRBJ2-4, with a weak D call TRBD1 (6 bases). V lost 5 bases, J lost 4 bases, and 18 bases lay in between. CDR1 and CDR2 (germline): LNHDA, SQIVND (reference sequence). The CDR3 is 16 amino acids. CDR3 region: CASSPILDSQKNIQYF. CDR3 nucleotides: TGTGCCAGTAGTCCAATCCTGGACAGTCAAAAAAACATTCAGTACTTC.

This clone was recorded once. This chain uses TRBV9 with TRBJ1-2, with D possibly being TRBD1 (6 bases). The CDR3 is 15 amino acids. Germline V gene lookup returns CDR1 SGDLS and CDR2 YYNGEE. V lost 0 bases and J 9 bases, leaving 18 bases between the germline ends. The CDR3 DNA follows: TGTGCCAGCAGCGTAGGGGGGGGCGCTTTGCCTAGCTACACCTTC. This codes for CASSVGGGALPSYTF. Full variable domain (missing parts from reference TRBV9 and TRBJ1-2): DSGVTQTPKHLITATGQRVTLRCSPRSGDLSVYWYQQSLDQGLQFLIQYYNGEERAKGNILERFSAQQFPDLHSELNLSSLELGDSALYFCASSVGGGALPSYTFGSGTRLTVV.

The CDR3 nucleotides are TGCGCCAGCAGCCAACCGCGGACAGGGGGCTCCTCCGGGGAGCTGTTTTTT. Its protein is CASSQPRTGGSSGELFF. The chain links TRBV4-1 to TRBJ2-2, with 11 bases fitting TRBD1. Germline loops: CDR1 MGHRA, CDR2 YSYEKL. The ends lost 2 bases at V and 6 bases at J; junction bases unmatched: 8. The CDR3 spans 17 residues.

The rearrangement joins TRBV28 to TRBJ2-2; D is possibly TRBD2 (5 bases). The CDR3 has 14 residues. The germline V and J ends were trimmed by 10 bases and 0 bases, with 12 bases remaining between them. The germline CDR1 and CDR2 sequences are MDHEN and SYDVKM. The CDR3 DNA reads TGTGCCATCCGTCGGACTTCGAACACCGGGGAGCTGTTTTTT. Protein product: CAIRRTSNTGELFF.

V gene TRBV4-2 combines with J gene TRBJ2-7, with 7 bases identical to TRBD2. The CDR3 is made up of 14 amino acids. The germline gives CDR1 LGHNA, CDR2 YNFKEQ. J was trimmed by 3 bases and V by 8 bases; bases with no gene match: 10. The CDR3 is CASGRGGGSYEQYF. The DNA of the CDR3 is TGTGCCAGCGGGAGGGGTGGGGGGAGCTACGAGCAGTACTTC.

The chain combines TRBV5-6 with TRBJ1-2; perhaps TRBD1 as D (6 bases). The CDR3 covers 13 residues. V was pared by 5 bases and J by 4 bases, with 12 bases between. The V gene's germline CDR1 is SGHDT and CDR2 YYEEEE. The CDR3, as DNA: TGTGCCAGCAGTCCTGGACAGATCTATGGCTACACCTTC. Translation gives CASSPGQIYGYTF.

This chain joins TRBV11-3 and TRBJ2-1, with D possibly being TRBD2 (6 bases). Germline V gene data show CDR1 as SGHNT and CDR2 as YENEEA. V was trimmed by 0 bases and J by 9 bases, leaving 18 bases between them. This CDR3 spans 16 amino acids. The CDR3 DNA reads TGTGCCAGCAGCTTAGATAGGAGCGGGTCCGGGGGTGAGCAGTTCTTC. Translated: CASSLDRSGSGGEQFF.

V gene TRBV25-1 combines with J gene TRBJ2-5; D uncertain. Trimming cost V 1 base and J 2 bases, with 20 bases left between them. Germline CDR1 MGHDK, CDR2 SYGVNS. The CDR3 runs 18 residues. The CDR3 protein is CASSESNPGPTGQETQYF. CDR3 coding DNA: TGTGCCAGCAGTGAATCCAATCCTGGGCCTACTGGACAAGAGACCCAGTACTTC.

A single count supports this clone. V is TRBV2 and J is TRBJ2-5; 12 bases line up with TRBD2. Per germline, CDR1 SNHLY and CDR2 FYNNEI. V shed 7 bases and J 5 bases; nucleotides not matched to a gene: 11. This CDR3 spans 16 amino acids. This chain's CDR3 is CASTSSGRARGETQYF. The DNA of the CDR3 is TGTGCCAGCACATCTAGCGGGAGGGCCAGGGGGGAGACCCAGTACTTC.

The rearrangement links TRBV13 to TRBJ2-7, with 7 bases matching TRBD2. V lost 5 bases and J lost 2; bases outside the gene matches: 12. CDR1 is PRHDT and CDR2 is FYEKMQ in the germline V gene (reference sequence). There are 16 residues in the CDR3. The DNA of the CDR3 is TGTGCCAGCAGCCCCAAACTAGCGACCCCAACCTACGAGCAGTACTTC. As protein: CASSPKLATPTYEQYF.

The V gene is TRBV5-1, the J gene TRBJ2-5, with 12 bases identical to TRBD2. The trim removed 0 bases at V and 4 bases at J, leaving 1 base unmatched. Germline V gene lookup returns CDR1 SGHRS and CDR2 YFSETQ. CDR3 length: 15 amino acids. The CDR3 DNA sequence: TGCGCCAGCAGCTTGGTACTAGCGGGAGGAGAGACCCAGTACTTC. It is translated as CASSLVLAGGETQYF. The variable domain in full, completed from reference TRBV5-1 and TRBJ2-5, reads KAGVTQTPRYLIKTRGQQVTLSCSPISGHRSVSWYQQTPGQGLQFLFEYFSETQRNKGNFPGRFSGRQFSNSRSEMNVSTLELGDSALYLCASSLVLAGGETQYFGPGTRLLVL.